This TCR beta chain was profiled in a study of blood T cell repertoires in COVID-19 (dated by TCRdb to 2018 to 2020). With regard to the full study: Samples covering the acute and convalescent phases of COVID-19 were provided by collaborators in the United States, Italy and Spain. Where available, HLA class I and class II types were taken from metadata supplied by the sample provider and were not determined by assay-based typing. Samples were obtained from the ongoing ImmuneRACE study (first 160 participants) and from 950 to 1,500 subjects provided by 6 global collaborators. The repertoires were released in a freely available public database meant as a resource for research on the immune response to SARS-CoV-2. Subjects who had been exposed to COVID-19, were actively infected with it, or had recovered from it provided the deeply sampled blood TCRbeta repertoires that made up the dataset. The material from the prospective study consisted of cDNA or gDNA derived from T cells, B-cell-depleted T cells, or PBMCs. Nearly every sample came with metadata listing a de-identified subject ID, COVID-19 status, age in years and sex. The investigation overall reported the following: How much clinical and demographic metadata was included differed by source and by participant, and the metadata was provided uncurated.

The CDR3 covers 13 residues, taking in both the cysteine and the phenylalanine. CDR3 DNA only is kept here, 39 bases in frame from base 1. V trim: 5 bases; J trim: 9 bases; unmatched bases: 4. CDR1 and CDR2 were assigned from the germline V gene as MNHEY and SVGAGI. Whole blood was collected in K2EDTA tubes by collaborating institutions according to the institutions' own protocols. For TCRbeta analysis, collaborators shipped samples as frozen whole blood, isolated PBMCs, or DNA extracted from either of those sample types. The immunoSEQ Assay, a bias-controlled multiplex PCR, was used to amplify TCRbeta CDR3 regions from genomic DNA. The original methods were these. Nucleated cell counts per sample were estimated from amplification of reference gene primers within the assay. Sequence reads were collapsed and filtered to measure the absolute abundance of every unique TCRbeta CDR3 rearrangement. For each sample, productive Simpson clonality was calculated by taking the square root of Simpson's diversity index across productive rearrangements. TCRdb re-hosts the immuneACCESS table, in-frame sequences only. Its copies lack some clones; in the studies checked, an unresolved V gene accounts for under half of them, and the cause for the rest is not known. That table is the source of V, J and clone size, and D and trimming were worked out from the DNA. The table for this sample lists roughly 190,000 clones; 80% of them were counted only once. In total, the top ten clones hold approximately 6.9% of the sample.

With regard to this clone: Which antigen it targets is not known. Per-base qualities were not stored, and no clone one base away is much larger.

Sequencing was done on a sample of peripheral blood. The V and J genes are TRBV6-5 and TRBJ1-6, with 7 bases matching TRBD1. The clonotype comes from a man in his 60s with acute or convalescent COVID-19. The CDR3 is CASSRQGASPLHF. The nucleotides are TGTGCCAGCAGTAGACAGGGTGCTTCACCCCTCCACTTT.